The source of this T cell receptor beta chain is a study of PD-1 blockade in classical Hodgkin lymphoma (dated by TCRdb to the early 2020s). Regarding the research as a whole: Nivolumab dosing was 3 mg/kg intravenously every 2 weeks, continuing until either disease progression or unacceptable toxicity. A peripheral blood immune signature of response to PD-1 blockade in classical Hodgkin lymphoma was defined using TCR beta sequencing and CyTOF.

Comments on this clone: Its antigen remains unidentified. The input lacks base qualities; no much larger clone sits a single base away.

Genomic DNA was extracted with the Qiagen DNeasy kit from unsorted PBMCs and from negatively selected CD4+ and CD8+ fractions. Using primers that anneal to V and J segments, immunoSEQ multiplex PCR amplified the TCR beta CDR3 regions. A synthetic immune receptor repertoire was used to minimize amplification bias, and any residual bias was removed computationally once sequencing was done. The authors processed their data as follows. Custom Python scripts were used to quantify repertoire diversity as the Shannon entropy index. Unsorted, CD4+ and CD8+ repertoires were analyzed separately, except in combined analyses where CD4+ and CD8+ sequences were merged in silico. Clonal expansion was defined as at least a 2-fold frequency increase after treatment relative to C1D1, with a pseudocount of 0.5 for undetected baseline clones. Singleton clones were defined as clones with 0 or 1 copy at C1D1, and non-singleton clones were defined as clones with 2 or more copies. Clones expanded in unsorted samples were annotated as CD4+, CD8+ or unknown by matching protein sequences in sorted samples from the same patient. Wilcoxon tests were applied to paired samples to test diversity changes from C1D1 to C4D1. Here the immuneACCESS table is served through TCRdb, limited to in-frame sequences with V and J called. Missing clones are a known gap in these copies; in checked studies unresolved V genes cover under half, and the rest lacks a known reason. V, J and clone size reflect that table, while D and trimming were determined from the DNA. The sample table holds around 21,000 clones, of which less than 90% were seen once. The ten most abundant clones make up about 5% of the sample.

Per the publication, the time point label means: cycle 4 day 1 (C4D1), after about 6 weeks of nivolumab. All trial patients had relapsed after autologous stem cell transplantation, with cohorts A, B and C differing in prior brentuximab vedotin exposure. Using a Miltenyi CD8+ T cell isolation kit, CD8+ T cells were purified from thawed PBMCs through magnetic negative selection. A total of 56 patients with relapsed/refractory classical Hodgkin lymphoma made up the trial cohort, and each patient's best overall response was complete response, partial response or progressive disease. In the multi-cohort phase II CheckMate 205 trial, trial patients received single-agent nivolumab. An independent review committee assessed best overall response by applying the 2007 International Working Group response criteria. Trial PBMCs were collected just before the start of nivolumab (C1D1) and during therapy at cycle 2 day 1 and cycle 4 day 1. Peripheral blood was collected in 8 mL Vacutainer Cell Preparation Tubes, from which PBMCs were isolated by centrifugation and then cryopreserved. Purified CD4+ and CD8+ fractions were prepared only for cases in which an additional PBMC sample was available. Magnetically labelled cells were removed on LS columns in a quadroMACS separator, and the flow-through was retained as the purified fraction.

V and J are truncated by 4 bases and 4 bases respectively, leaving an intervening sequence of 19 bases. From its cysteine to its phenylalanine, the CDR3 spans 16 amino acids. The retained sequence is limited to the CDR3, 48 bases, with the frame set at the first base. Broad study findings and their caveats: CD4+ but not CD8+ TCR diversity rose significantly by C4D1 (p=0.0027 vs p=0.16), most apparent in complete responders (p=0.02). Baseline TCR diversity was reported as lower in newly diagnosed patients than in healthy donors, and lower still in relapsed/refractory patients. Trial patients with a complete response had baseline diversity similar to that of newly diagnosed patients, while partial responders and progressors had significantly lower diversity. Lower diversity was observed in patients in whom nivolumab was started less than 1 year after ASCT, and these patients were excluded from later analyses so that confounding by immune reconstitution would be avoided. Only a single clinical trial cohort was studied, and what caused the repertoire differences, possibly disease activity or prior therapy, remained undefined.

The sample consisted of CD8+ T cells from blood, taken before the fourth cycle of nivolumab. This sequence was found in a human donor with classical Hodgkin lymphoma. This sequence uses TRBV23-1 and TRBJ2-5; tentative D gene TRBD2, with 5 bases matching. TRBV23-1 falls under the ORF class, with uncertain function. The CDR3 region has the sequence CASSPPTPSTVETQYF. Read as DNA, the sequence is TGCGCCAGCAGTCCGCCCACCCCTAGCACGGTAGAGACCCAGTACTTC.